These T cell receptor beta chains were read from a single sample in a study of cytomegalovirus exposure and HLA in healthy donors. Measured with immunoSEQ multiplex PCR; TCRdb has only the in-frame clones, and not every one. The sample lists 200,000 to 300,000 clones, roughly 87% occurring once. Sample: PBMCs. These receptor sequences come from a woman aged 25-40 years in good health and CMV-seronegative. CDR3s include the opening cysteine and the closing phenylalanine or tryptophan. A D gene is named only where the DNA matches it firmly. Where a row states a size, it is once, few, many or the class of an expanded clone; other rows omit it.

d_call clone_size j_call v_call cdr3_nt cdr3_aa
. . TRBJ1-1 TRBV11-2 TGTGCCAGCATCTCTATGAACACTGAAGCTTTCTTT CASISMNTEAFF
. . TRBJ2-2 TRBV11-3 TGTGCCAGCCAAGGGGGGGACACCGGGGAGCTGTTTTTT CASQGGDTGELFF
. . TRBJ2-5 TRBV4-1 TGCGCCAGCAGTTACAGGGACCCGGAGACCCAGTACTTC CASSYRDPETQYF
TRBD1 . TRBJ2-7 TRBV27 TGTGCCAGCAGTGACAGGGGGGGGCGCCTCGAGCAGTACTTC CASSDRGGRLEQYF
. . TRBJ1-2 TRBV5-1 TGCGCCAGCAGCTTGGCCCCCCCCGGTCCCTCGGGAGGCTACACCTTC CASSLAPPGPSGGYTF
. . TRBJ2-2 TRBV18 TGTGCCAGCTCACCGACGGTGAACACCGGGGAGCTGTTTTTT CASSPTVNTGELFF
. . TRBJ2-7 TRBV28 TGTGCCAGCAGTCTCTCCTTCAGTGGGATAAGGCACGAGCAGTACTTC CASSLSFSGIRHEQYF
. . TRBJ2-7 TRBV30 TGTGCCTGGAGTCCGGGATCGCGCTCCCCCACCGACTACGAGCAGTACTTC CAWSPGSRSPTDYEQYF
. . TRBJ2-3 TRBV4-1 TGCGCCAGCAGCCCGAGGGGGACGGGAACAGATACGCAGTATTTT CASSPRGTGTDTQYF
TRBD1 . TRBJ2-7 TRBV27 TGTGCCAGCAGTTTTCGGACAGGGGGCTACGAGCAGTACTTC CASSFRTGGYEQYF
. few TRBJ2-2 TRBV27 TGTGCCAGCAGTTTAGACAGAAGGGGTTCCGGGGAGCTGTTTTTT CASSLDRRGSGELFF
. . TRBJ1-1 TRBV5-6 TGTGCCAGCAGCCCGACGGGACATATGAACACTGAAGCTTTCTTT CASSPTGHMNTEAFF
. . TRBJ1-3 TRBV7-8 TGTGCCAGCAGCTTAGGGGTAGGGGGCTCTGGAAACACCATATATTTT CASSLGVGGSGNTIYF
. . TRBJ2-3 TRBV27 TGTGCCAGCACCTTATCGGACAACACAGATACGCAGTATTTT CASTLSDNTDTQYF
TRBD2 . TRBJ2-2 TRBV29-1 TGCAGCGTTGCCCTTACTAGCGGGGGGTTGGGGGAGCTGTTTTTT CSVALTSGGLGELFF
. . TRBJ2-1 TRBV4-3 TGCGCCAGCAGCCAATACGGGTACAATGAGCAGTTCTTC CASSQYGYNEQFF
. . TRBJ2-6 TRBV28 TGTGCCAGCAGCCCACCCAGGGGTTCTGGGGCCAACGTCCTGACTTTC CASSPPRGSGANVLTF
TRBD1 . TRBJ2-2 TRBV11-3 TGTGCCAGCAGACCCCAGGGGGCCACCGGGGAGCTGTTTTTT CASRPQGATGELFF
. once TRBJ2-5 TRBV6-6 TGTGCCAGCAGTCAGGGACGAGGGGGGTACAGAGAGACCCAGTACTTC CASSQGRGGYRETQYF
TRBD1 . TRBJ1-2 TRBV7-9 TGTGCCAGCAGTCTACGGAGCATGGGGGGACAGGGGTCCCTGACCTTC CASSLRSMGGQGSLTF
. . TRBJ2-1 TRBV30 TGTGCCTGGAGTGTAGTTTCCGGGACCTACAATGAGCAGTTCTTC CAWSVVSGTYNEQFF
. . TRBJ2-2 TRBV7-3 TGTGCCAGCAGCCCTACGGGGCCGTTAGGGGAGCTGTTTTTT CASSPTGPLGELFF
. . TRBJ1-5 TRBV10-2 TGCGCCAGCAGTGAATGGGGACAGCCCCAGCATTTT CASSEWGQPQHF